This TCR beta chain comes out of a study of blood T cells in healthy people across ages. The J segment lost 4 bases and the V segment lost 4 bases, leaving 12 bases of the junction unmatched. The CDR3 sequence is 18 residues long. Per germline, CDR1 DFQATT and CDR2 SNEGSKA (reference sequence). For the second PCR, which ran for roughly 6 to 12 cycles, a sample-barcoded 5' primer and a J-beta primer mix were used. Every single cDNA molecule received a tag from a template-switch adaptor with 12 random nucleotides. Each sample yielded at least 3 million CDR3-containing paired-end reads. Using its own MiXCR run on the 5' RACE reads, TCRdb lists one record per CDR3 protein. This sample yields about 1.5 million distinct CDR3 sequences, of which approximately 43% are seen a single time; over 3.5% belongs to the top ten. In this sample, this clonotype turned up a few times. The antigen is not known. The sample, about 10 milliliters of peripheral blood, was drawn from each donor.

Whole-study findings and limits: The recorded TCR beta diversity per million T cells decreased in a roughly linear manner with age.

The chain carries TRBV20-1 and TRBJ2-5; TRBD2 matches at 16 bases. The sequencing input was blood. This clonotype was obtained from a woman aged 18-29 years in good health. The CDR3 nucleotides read TGCAGTGCTAAAGGGACTAGCGGGAGGGCCATGTTCCCAGAGACCCAGTACTTC. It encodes CSAKGTSGRAMFPETQYF.